This T cell receptor beta chain comes out of a study of blood T cell repertoires in COVID-19. Study background: COVID-19 samples, acute and convalescent, were from the United States, Italy and Spain. The analysed material was cDNA or gDNA that came from T cells, B-cell-depleted T cells, or PBMCs.

Seattle patient enrollment occurred during active infection, with longitudinal follow-up thereafter. V lost 3 bases and J lost 6; bases outside the gene matches: 9. The CDR3 length is 15 residues. In germline, CDR1 is SGHRS, CDR2 YFSETQ. As processed by the authors: It was from reference gene primer amplification that nucleated cell counts were estimated. TCRdb keeps only in-frame clones here, not all; method: immunoSEQ multiplex PCR. The V and J calls and clone size were taken over from that table, and D and trimming were inferred from the DNA. The sample yields 150,000 or so clones, around 88% seen once.

The chain couples TRBV5-1 to TRBJ2-7, with 10 bases lining up with TRBD2. Input material: peripheral blood. The TCR was taken from a man in his 60s with COVID-19, enrolled during active disease. The CDR3 sequence: CASSSTGTSETEQYF. The CDR3 bases are TGCGCCAGCAGCTCTACCGGGACTAGCGAAACCGAGCAGTACTTC.